This paragraph reports one T cell receptor (beta chain). As yet, its antigen is unknown. This specimen comes from a study of CD4 T cells in relation to SARS-CoV-2 and coronaviruses. The overall study: PBMCs were cultured with antigen for nine to ten days before TCR beta sequencing. Negative control cultures got HIV-1 Nef peptides or no peptide.

TCRdb's table, derived via immunoSEQ multiplex PCR, lists solely in-frame clones and lacks some. The sample carries roughly 10,000 clones, 80% to 85% recorded once. Overall study findings and caveats: Crossreactive clones expanded significantly less to SARS-CoV-2 than monoreactive clones.

Before the COVID-19 pandemic, during about 2011-2019, CD4+ T cells were taken from unexposed donors. The cells were cultured for 10 days before CD4+ T cells were isolated. Testing used SARS-CoV-2 S/N and four cold-coronavirus spikes on unexposed-donor CD4+ T cells, cells permitting. The CDR3 totals 15 residues. The ends were cut back, 5 bases at V and 4 bases at J, with 16 bases in the middle. Germline V CDR1 and CDR2: LGHNT, FRNRAP. This clonotype was obtained from a human donor in good health. The sample was CD4+ T cells from PBMCs, cultured in vitro. The chain carries TRBV12-5 and TRBJ2-3; D perhaps matches TRBD2 (5 bases). The CDR3 loop is CASGPLLGRPDTQYF. CDR3 DNA sequence: TGTGCTAGTGGTCCCCTCTTGGGGAGACCAGATACGCAGTATTTT. Based on the CDR3 plus reference TRBV12-5 and TRBJ2-3, the full variable domain is DARVTQTPRHKVTEMGQEVTMRCQPILGHNTVFWYRQTMMQGLELLAYFRNRAPLDDSGMPKDRFSAEMPDATLATLKIQPSEPRDSAVYFCASGPLLGRPDTQYFGPGTRLTVL.